This TCR beta chain was recorded in a study of T cells in Graves' hyperthyroidism and ophthalmopathy. The CDR3 runs 12 residues. Trimming took 4 bases from V and 3 from J, leaving 9 bases between them. Germline lookup yields CDR1 SQVTM and CDR2 ANQGSEA. Ophthalmopathy patients all had a Clinical Activity Score of at least 3, a NOSPECS grade of at least 4 and disease under 3 months old. Regions amplified from RNA transcripts were the TCR beta CDR3 regions. TCR CDR3 underwent first-round RT-PCR with the HTBI primer set. MiXCR was run by TCRdb on the multiplex PCR reads, yielding one entry per CDR3 protein. The sample has approximately 58,000 distinct CDR3 sequences; around half are singletons. This clonotype was recorded once. Its antigen remains unknown. Study findings and constraints: Ophthalmopathy and stable hyperthyroidism were told apart by a 13 V-J model. Model output signaled ophthalmopathy a median about 6.3 months ahead of onset. Among thyroid clonotypes expanded above 0.001, most also appeared in blood.

This rearrangement joins TRBV29-1 to TRBJ1-2, with D perhaps matching TRBD1 (5 bases). The material sequenced was blood. The receptor comes from a woman aged 25 to 39 with Graves' ophthalmopathy. The CDR3 reads CSVVWGDYGYTF. The CDR3 DNA follows: TGCAGCGTTGTTTGGGGGGACTATGGCTACACCTTC.